This T cell receptor (beta chain) stems from a study of blood T cells in healthy people across ages. Using a J-beta primer mix together with a sample-barcoded 5' primer, a second PCR was run for about 6 to 11 cycles. Carrying 12 random nucleotides, a template-switch adaptor labeled each individual cDNA molecule. TCRdb ran MiXCR on the 5' RACE reads and lists one entry per CDR3 protein. Among approximately 850,000 distinct CDR3 sequences listed, around 42% were seen once. Every participating donor contributed about 10 milliliters of peripheral blood through a draw. Every sample gave at least 5.5 micrograms of total RNA when it was extracted. Notes on the study in general: Investigators treated diversity estimates from one million T cells as underestimates.

Germline assignment: CDR1 DFQATT and CDR2 SNEGSKA (reference sequence). The CDR3 contains 16 residues. With 2 bases clipped from V and 7 bases from J, the junction kept 12 bases outside the gene matches. Regarding this clonotype: The antigen remains undetermined.

Sequenced: blood. The chain recombines TRBV20-1 with TRBJ2-7; TRBD1 agrees at 12 bases. The sequence was obtained from a man between 60 and 75 years old in good health. This CDR3 reads CSARWRGQGALGEQYF. Written as DNA, the CDR3 is TGCAGTGCTAGATGGAGGGGACAGGGGGCCCTAGGGGAGCAGTACTTC.